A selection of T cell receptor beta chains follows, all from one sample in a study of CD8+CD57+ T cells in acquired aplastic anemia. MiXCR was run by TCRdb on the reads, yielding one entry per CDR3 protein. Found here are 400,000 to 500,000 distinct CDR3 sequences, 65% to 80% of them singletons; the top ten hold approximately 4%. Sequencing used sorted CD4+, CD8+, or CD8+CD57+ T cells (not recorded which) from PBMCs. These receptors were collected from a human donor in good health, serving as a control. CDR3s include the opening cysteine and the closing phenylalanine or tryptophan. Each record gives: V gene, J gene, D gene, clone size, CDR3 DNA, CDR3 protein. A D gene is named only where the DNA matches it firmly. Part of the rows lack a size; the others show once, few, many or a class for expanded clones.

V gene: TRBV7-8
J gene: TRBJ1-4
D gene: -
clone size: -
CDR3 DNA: TGTGCCAGCAGCTTACTTTCAAATAATGAAAAACTCTTTTTT
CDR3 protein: CASSLLSNNEKLFF

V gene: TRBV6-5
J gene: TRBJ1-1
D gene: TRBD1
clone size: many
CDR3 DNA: TGTGCCAGCAGTACCCCGGGACAGGGGTTGGTAGCTTTCTTT
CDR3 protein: CASSTPGQGLVAFF

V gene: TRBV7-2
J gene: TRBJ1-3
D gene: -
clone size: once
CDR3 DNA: TGTGCCAGCAGCTTAACTGAGAAGAACACAACCACATATTTT
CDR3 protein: CASSLTEKNTTTYF

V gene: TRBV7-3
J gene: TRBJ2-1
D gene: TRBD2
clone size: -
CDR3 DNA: TGTGCCAGCAGCCTAAAGACTAGCAGGACCTACAATGAGCAGTTCTTC
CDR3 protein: CASSLKTSRTYNEQFF

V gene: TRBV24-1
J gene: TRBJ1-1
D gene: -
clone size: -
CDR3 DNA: TGTGCCACCAGTGGGGGACCGCACACTGAAGCTTTCTTT
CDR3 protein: CATSGGPHTEAFF

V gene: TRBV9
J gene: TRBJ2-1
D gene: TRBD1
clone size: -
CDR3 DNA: TGCGCCAGCCTCGGACAGGGATCTGTTGAGCAGTTCTTC
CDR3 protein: CASLGQGSVEQFF

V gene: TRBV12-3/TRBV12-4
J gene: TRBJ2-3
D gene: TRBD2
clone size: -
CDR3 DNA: TGTGCCAGCAGTGCTAGCGGGGGGGCCGGTGTGCAGTATTTT
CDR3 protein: CASSASGGAGVQYF

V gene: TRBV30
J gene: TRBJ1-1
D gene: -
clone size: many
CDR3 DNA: TGTGCCTGGAGTGCACTGACGAACACTGAAGCTTTCTTT
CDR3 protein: CAWSALTNTEAFF

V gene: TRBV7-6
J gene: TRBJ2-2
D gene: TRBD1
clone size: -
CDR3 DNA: TGTGCCAGCAGCTTAACGGGACAGGGGGCCGGGGAGCTGTTTTTT
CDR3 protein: CASSLTGQGAGELFF

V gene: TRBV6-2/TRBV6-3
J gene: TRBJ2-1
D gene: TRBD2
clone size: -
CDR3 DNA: TGTGCCAGCAGTAACGGACTAGCGGGGGACTACAATGAGCAGTTCTTC
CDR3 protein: CASSNGLAGDYNEQFF

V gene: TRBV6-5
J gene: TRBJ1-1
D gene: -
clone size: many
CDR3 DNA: TGTGCCAGCAGTTACTCGGGCAGGGGCAACACTGAAGCTTTCTTT
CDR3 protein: CASSYSGRGNTEAFF

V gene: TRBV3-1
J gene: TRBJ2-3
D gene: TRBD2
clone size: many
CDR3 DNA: TGTGCCAGCTCACTTAGCGGGCCGAACACAGATACGCAGTATTTT
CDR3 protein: CASSLSGPNTDTQYF

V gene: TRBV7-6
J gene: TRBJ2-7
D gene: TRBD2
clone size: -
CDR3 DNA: TGTGCCAGCAGCTTGTGTTCGTGGGTAGCGGGAGGCTCATGCGAGCAGTACTTC
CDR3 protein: CASSLCSWVAGGSCEQYF

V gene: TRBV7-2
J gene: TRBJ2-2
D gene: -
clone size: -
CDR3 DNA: TGTGCCAGCAGCTTCAGGAGCCACGCCGGGGAGCTGTTTTTT
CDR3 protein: CASSFRSHAGELFF

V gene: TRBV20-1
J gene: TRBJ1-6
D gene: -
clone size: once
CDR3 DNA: TGCAGTGCCCAGGGACCTATTGGGGGTTCACCCCTCCACTTT
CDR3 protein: CSAQGPIGGSPLHF

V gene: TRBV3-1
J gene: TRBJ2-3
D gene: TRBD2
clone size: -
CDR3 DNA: TGTGCCAGCAGTCAACTAGCGGGGGGGCGTTTGGATACGCAGTATTTT
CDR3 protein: CASSQLAGGRLDTQYF

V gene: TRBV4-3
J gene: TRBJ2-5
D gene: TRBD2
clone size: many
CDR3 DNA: TGCGCCAGCAGCCAGGGGGGGACTAGCGGGGGTGGGACCCAGTACTTC
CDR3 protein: CASSQGGTSGGGTQYF

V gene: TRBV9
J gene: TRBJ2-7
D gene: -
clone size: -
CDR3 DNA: TGTGCCAGCAGCCAAGCATGGGCAGATAATTCACCCCACTTC
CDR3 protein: CASSQAWADNSPHF

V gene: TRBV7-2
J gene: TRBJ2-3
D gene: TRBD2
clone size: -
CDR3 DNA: TGTGCCAGCAGCGTGTGGAGCGGGGCGAGCACAGATACGCAGTATTTT
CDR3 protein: CASSVWSGASTDTQYF

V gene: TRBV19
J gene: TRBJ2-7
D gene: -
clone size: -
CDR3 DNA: TGTGCCAGTAGTCGGACACTGACTTACGAGCAGTACTTC
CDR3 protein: CASSRTLTYEQYF

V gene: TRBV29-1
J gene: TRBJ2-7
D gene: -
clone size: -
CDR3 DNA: TGCAGCGTTGAACCCAGCTCCTACGAGACGTACTTC
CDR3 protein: CSVEPSSYETYF

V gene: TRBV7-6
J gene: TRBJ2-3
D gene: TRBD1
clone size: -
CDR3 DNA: TGTGCCAGCAGCTACCCGGGCGGGACAGGACAAGATACCCAGTATTTT
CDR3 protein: CASSYPGGTGQDTQYF

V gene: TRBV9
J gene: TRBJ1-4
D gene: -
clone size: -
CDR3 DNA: TGTGCCAGCAGCTGGGAAGCAGCAGACACGCAAAAACTGTTTTTT
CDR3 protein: CASSWEAADTQKLFF

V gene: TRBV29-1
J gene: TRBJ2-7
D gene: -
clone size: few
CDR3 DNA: TGCAGCGCCAGGACAGTCTCCTACGAGCAGTACTTC
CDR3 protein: CSARTVSYEQYF

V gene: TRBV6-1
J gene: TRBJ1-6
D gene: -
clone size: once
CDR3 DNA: TGTGCCAGCAGCGTAGGCATAACGGGTTCACCCCTCCACTTT
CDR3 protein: CASSVGITGSPLHF

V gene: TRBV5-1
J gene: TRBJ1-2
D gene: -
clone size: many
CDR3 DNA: TGCGCCAGCAGCTTGGCTTCGGGACCGGGAGGCTACACCTTC
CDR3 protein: CASSLASGPGGYTF

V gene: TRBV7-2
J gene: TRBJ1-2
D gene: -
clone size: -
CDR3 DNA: TGTGCCAGCAGCCCGCCGGGGATACCCTATGGCTACACCTTC
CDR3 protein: CASSPPGIPYGYTF

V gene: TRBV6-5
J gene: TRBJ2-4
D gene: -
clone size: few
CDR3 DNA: TGTGCCAGCAGCGCCGGTTTAAACATTCAGTACTTC
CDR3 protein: CASSAGLNIQYF

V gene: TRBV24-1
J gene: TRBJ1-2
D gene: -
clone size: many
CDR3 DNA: TGTGCCACCAGTGACTCTTCGGTCTTGAACCTTTATGGCTACACCTTC
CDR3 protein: CATSDSSVLNLYGYTF

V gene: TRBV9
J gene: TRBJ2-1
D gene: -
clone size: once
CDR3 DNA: TGTGCCAGCAGTCCTAGGGAAAGGAATGAGCAGTTCTACTTC
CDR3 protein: CASSPRERNEQFYF

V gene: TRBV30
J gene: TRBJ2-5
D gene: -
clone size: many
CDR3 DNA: TGTGCCTGGAGTGGAGGGGCCGGCAGGTACCAAGAGACCCAGTACTTC
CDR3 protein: CAWSGGAGRYQETQYF

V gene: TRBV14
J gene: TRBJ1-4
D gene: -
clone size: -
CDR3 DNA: TGTGCCAGCAGTCATCTCTCGGGGGCGAATGAAAAACTGTTTTTT
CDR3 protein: CASSHLSGANEKLFF

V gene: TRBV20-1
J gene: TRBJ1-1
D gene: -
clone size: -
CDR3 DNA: TGCAGTGCTAATACAGGGTACACTGAAGCTTTCTTT
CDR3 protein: CSANTGYTEAFF

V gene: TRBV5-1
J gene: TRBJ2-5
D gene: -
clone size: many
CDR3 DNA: TGCGCCAGCAGCCCACAGGACCGCGAAGAGACCCAGTACTTC
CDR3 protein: CASSPQDREETQYF

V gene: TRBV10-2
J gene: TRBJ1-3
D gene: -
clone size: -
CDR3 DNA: TGCGCCAGCCGGCGGCACAGGTGGTATTTT
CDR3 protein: CASRRHRWYF

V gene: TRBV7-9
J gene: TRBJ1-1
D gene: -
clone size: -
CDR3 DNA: -
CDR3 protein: CASSLGFDSPLHFAFF

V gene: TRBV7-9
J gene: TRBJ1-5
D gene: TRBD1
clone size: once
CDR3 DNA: TGTGCCAGCAGTCGGCACGGGACAGGTGCCTACGAGCAGTTT
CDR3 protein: CASSRHGTGAYEQF

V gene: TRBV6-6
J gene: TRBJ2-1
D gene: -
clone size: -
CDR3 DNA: TGTGCCAGACGTGAAGCGCTTTTTAAGGGTGATGAGCAGTTCTTC
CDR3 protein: CARREALFKGDEQFF

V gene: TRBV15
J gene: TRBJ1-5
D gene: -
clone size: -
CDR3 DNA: TGTGCCACCACCGCGACTCAGGGCCAGCAGCAGCACTTC
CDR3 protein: CATTATQGQQQHF

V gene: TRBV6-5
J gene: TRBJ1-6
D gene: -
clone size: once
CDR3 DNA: TGTGCCAGCTCGTCTTATGCTTCACCCCTCCACTTT
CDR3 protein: CASSSYASPLHF

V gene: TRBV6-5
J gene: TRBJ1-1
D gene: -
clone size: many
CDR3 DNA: TGTGCCAGCAGTGGGGTCATGAACACTGAAGCTTTCTTT
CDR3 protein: CASSGVMNTEAFF

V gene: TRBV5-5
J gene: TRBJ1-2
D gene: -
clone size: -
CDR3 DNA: TGTGCCAGCAGCTCGGGGACGGATGGCTACACCTTC
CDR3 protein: CASSSGTDGYTF

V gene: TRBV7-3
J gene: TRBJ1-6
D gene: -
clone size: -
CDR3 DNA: TGTGCCAGCAGCTCAGAAGGGAACTATGGCTACACCCCCCTCCACTTT
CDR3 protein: CASSSEGNYGYTPLHF

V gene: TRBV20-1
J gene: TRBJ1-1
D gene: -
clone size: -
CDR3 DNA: TGCAGTGCTAGTGATACTTTGGGAGGGGGCACTGAAGCTTTCTTT
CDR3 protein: CSASDTLGGGTEAFF

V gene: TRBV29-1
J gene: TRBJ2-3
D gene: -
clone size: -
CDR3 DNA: TGCAGCGGCCGGGAAGGGGGGCCAGATACGCAGTATTTT
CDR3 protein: CSGREGGPDTQYF

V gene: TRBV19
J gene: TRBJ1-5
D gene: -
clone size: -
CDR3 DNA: TGTGCCAGTAGTATAGGAGCGGATCAGCCCCAGCATTTT
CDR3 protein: CASSIGADQPQHF

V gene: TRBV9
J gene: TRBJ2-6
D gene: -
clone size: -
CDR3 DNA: TGTGCCAGCAGCCCATCCCCGGCAGGGCAGGGAACTGGGGCCAACGTCCTGACTTTC
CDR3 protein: CASSPSPAGQGTGANVLTF

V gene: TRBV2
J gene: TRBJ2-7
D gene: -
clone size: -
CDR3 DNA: -
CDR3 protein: CASSDPQGSEQYFGPGF

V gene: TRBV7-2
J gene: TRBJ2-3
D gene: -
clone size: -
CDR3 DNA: TGTGCCAGCAGCCAAGGAGGGGGCTGGTTCACAGATACGACAGATACGCAGTATTTT
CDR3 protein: CASSQGGGWFTDTTDTQYF

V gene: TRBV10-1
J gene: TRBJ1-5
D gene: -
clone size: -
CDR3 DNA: TGCGCCATCAGTGACTTCCAGCAGCCCGAGCATTTT
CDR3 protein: CAISDFQQPEHF

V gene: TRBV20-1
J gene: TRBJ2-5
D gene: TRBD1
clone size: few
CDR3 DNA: TGCAGTGCTAGGGGGGACAGAGAGACCCAGTACTTC
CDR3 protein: CSARGDRETQYF

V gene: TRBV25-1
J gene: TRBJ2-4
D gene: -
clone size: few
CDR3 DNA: TGTGCCAGCAGTGAATCGCAGGGTTGGGCAAGCACAGATACGCAGTACTTC
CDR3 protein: CASSESQGWASTDTQYF

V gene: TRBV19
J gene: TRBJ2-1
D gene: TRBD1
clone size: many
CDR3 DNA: TGTGCCAGTAGTATAGGCCCAGGGGGCCTAGATGAGCAGTTCTTC
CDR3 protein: CASSIGPGGLDEQFF

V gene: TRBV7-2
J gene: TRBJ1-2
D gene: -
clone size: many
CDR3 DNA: TGTGCCAGCAGCTTAGACGTCGGCTACACCTTC
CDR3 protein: CASSLDVGYTF

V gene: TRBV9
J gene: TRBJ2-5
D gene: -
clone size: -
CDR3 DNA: TGTGCCAGCAGCCCCCAGGGGGGCGACAATGACCAGTACTTC
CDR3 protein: CASSPQGGDNDQYF

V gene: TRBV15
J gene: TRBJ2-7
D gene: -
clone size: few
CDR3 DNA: TGTGCCAGCAGCTTAGAAGGTGGGAGCTCCCACGAGCAGTACTTC
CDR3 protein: CASSLEGGSSHEQYF

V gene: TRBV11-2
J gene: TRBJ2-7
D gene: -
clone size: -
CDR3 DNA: TGTGCCAGCAGCTTAAAACGTGGCGAGCAGTACTTC
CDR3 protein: CASSLKRGEQYF

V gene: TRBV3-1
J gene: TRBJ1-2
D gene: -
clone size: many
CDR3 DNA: TGTGCCAGCAGCCAAGCCTCCCCGGCGAGCTACACCTTC
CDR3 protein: CASSQASPASYTF

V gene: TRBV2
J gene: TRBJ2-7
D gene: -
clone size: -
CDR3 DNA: TGTGCCAGCAGCCGGGACCTTCTTCACGAGCAGTACTTC
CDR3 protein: CASSRDLLHEQYF

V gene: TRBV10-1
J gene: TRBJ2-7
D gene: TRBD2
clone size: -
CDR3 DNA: TGTGCCAGCAGCGCCAGGGGACTAGTCTACGGCCAGACCTTC
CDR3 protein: CASSARGLVYGQTF